This T cell receptor beta chain was recorded in a study of T cells in Graves' hyperthyroidism and ophthalmopathy. Findings of the study overall: Most thyroid-expanded clonotypes above 0.001 were also found in blood.

V dropped 0 bases and J dropped 7 bases, with 20 bases sitting between them. The CDR3 loop spans 17 amino acids. From germline, CDR1 is SGHRS and CDR2 YFSETQ. This clonotype was counted ten times or more. Its antigen is currently unknown. Using RNA transcripts as the source, TCR beta CDR3 regions were amplified. Using the HTBI primer set, a first-round RT-PCR was run on the TCR CDR3. TCRdb itself ran the multiplex PCR reads through MiXCR, one entry per CDR3 protein. This table holds more than 600,000 distinct CDR3 sequences, roughly 15% found once. The chain employs TRBV5-1 and TRBJ2-1; D might be TRBD1 (6 bases). This receptor was taken from a man aged 18-30 years with Graves' hyperthyroidism. The specimen was blood. The CDR3: CASSLGALGGPANEQFF. CDR3 DNA: TGCGCCAGCAGCTTGGGTGCCTTAGGGGGACCGGCGAATGAGCAGTTCTTC.